The 11 T cell receptor beta chains in this list originate from one sample, sequenced in a study of cytomegalovirus exposure and HLA in healthy donors. A multiplex PCR was run with 60 Vbeta primers and 13 Jbeta primers. The protocol was immunoSEQ multiplex PCR, while the TCRdb copy is restricted to in-frame clones and leaves out a portion. The data contain roughly 110,000 clones, 60% to 80% of them seen just once; the ten biggest clones take up 2% to 3%. The sample taken for sequencing was PBMCs. The receptors originated from a middle-aged man in good health and CMV-seronegative.

The chain links TRBV2 to TRBJ2-3; D remains ambiguous. Germline V lookup: CDR1 SNHLY, CDR2 FYNNEI. This CDR3 region has 14 residues. Trimming stripped 7 bases from V and 0 bases from J, with 11 bases between. DNA for the CDR3: TGTGCCAGCAAACAGTTATTGAGCACAGATACGCAGTATTTT. Translated: CASKQLLSTDTQYF.

J is TRBJ1-1 and V is TRBV19; TRBD1 agrees at 7 bases. Trimming cost V 5 bases and J 4 bases; bases outside gene matches: 4. Per germline, CDR1 LNHDA and CDR2 SQIVND (reference sequence). CDR3 length equals 13 residues. DNA of the CDR3: TGTGCCAGTAGTGGCAGGGGGTTCACTGAAGCTTTCTTT. It encodes CASSGRGFTEAFF.

J is TRBJ1-1 and V is TRBV9; D not resolved. The CDR3 contains 14 residues. Germline V gene data show CDR1 as SGDLS and CDR2 as YYNGEE. V was shortened by 0 bases and J by 2 bases, with 8 bases between the two germline ends. The CDR3: CASSVGSGNTEAFF. CDR3 DNA sequence: TGTGCCAGCAGCGTAGGAAGCGGAAACACTGAAGCTTTCTTT.

The chain uses TRBV4-1 and TRBJ2-3; D remains ambiguous. The CDR3 covers 15 residues. V dropped 0 bases and J dropped 4 bases, with 11 bases sitting between them. The germline gives CDR1 MGHRA, CDR2 YSYEKL. Here the CDR3 DNA reads TGCGCCAGCAGCCAAGATATTATATCCCCAGATACGCAGTATTTT. Encoded protein: CASSQDIISPDTQYF.

In this sample, this clone turned up once. The rearrangement joins TRBV2 to TRBJ1-2, with D maybe TRBD1 (5 bases). Germline V CDR1 and CDR2: SNHLY, FYNNEI. V was cut by 7 bases and J by 2 bases, with 8 bases left in between. CDR3 length equals 12 residues. CDR3 bases: TGTGCCAGCATGCCAGGGAACTATGGCTACACCTTC. Amino acid sequence: CASMPGNYGYTF.

The chain recombines TRBV29-1 with TRBJ1-3; TRBD1 is a possible D gene (6 bases). V shed 7 bases and J shed 2 bases, with 18 bases lying between them. CDR1 and CDR2 from the germline V gene are SQVTM and ANQGSEA. This CDR3 has 15 amino acids. The CDR3 DNA follows: TGCAGCGCTGGGGACACAGGGAACGCTGGAAACACCATATATTTT. It translates to CSAGDTGNAGNTIYF.

The chain combines TRBV7-8 with TRBJ2-7; TRBD2 aligns across 9 bases. Germline CDR1 and CDR2: SGHVS and FQNEAQ. V lost 3 bases and J lost 0; bases outside the gene matches: 6. The CDR3 is 16 amino acids. The CDR3 DNA sequence: TGTGCCAGCAGCTTGGGTTTAGCGGGGGCCTCCTACGAGCAGTACTTC. Protein: CASSLGLAGASYEQYF.

The gene calls are TRBV6-5 and TRBJ1-2; D ambiguous. The V end was cut by 0 bases, the J end by 7 bases, with 12 bases between. The CDR3 totals 14 residues. Germline assignment: CDR1 MNHEY and CDR2 SVGAGI. The CDR3 DNA reads as TGTGCCAGCAGTTACTCGTTCCAGGTTGGTGGCTACACCTTC. Translating it yields CASSYSFQVGGYTF.

This clone showed up just once. V usage is TRBV20-1 and J usage is TRBJ2-5, with D hard to call. Deletions cut 6 bases from V and 5 bases from J, with 10 bases between. CDR1 and CDR2 (germline): DFQATT, SNEGSKA (reference sequence). This CDR3 spans 11 amino acids. The CDR3 bases are TGCAGTGCCCTCCTTCTGGAGACCCAGTACTTC. Translated: CSALLLETQYF.

The chain is built from TRBV5-1 and TRBJ2-5; 8 positions match TRBD2. In germline, CDR1 is SGHRS, CDR2 YFSETQ. V was pared by 2 bases and J by 1 base, with 7 bases of the junction left unmatched. The CDR3 contains 16 residues. CDR3 residues: CASSFSGGGLQETQYF. In DNA form, the CDR3 reads TGCGCCAGCAGCTTTAGTGGCGGGGGGCTCCAAGAGACCCAGTACTTC.

This clone was counted between two and nine times. J is TRBJ1-5 and V is TRBV6-5; D possibly corresponds to TRBD1 (5 bases). The V end was cut by 4 bases, the J end by 5 bases, with 12 bases between. The CDR3 runs to 14 residues. Per germline, CDR1 MNHEY and CDR2 SVGAGI. In DNA form, the CDR3 reads TGTGCCAGCAGTTCCGGGGGTTTCGATCAGCCCCAGCATTTT. This gives the protein CASSSGGFDQPQHF.